This paragraph covers one TCR beta chain sequence. Its specificity is not known. These data originate in a study of long-term antiretroviral therapy in people with HIV. Whole-study findings and limits: Repertoires from HIV showed CDR3 length ranges narrower than those of controls. Absence of data on ART adherence, viral resistance or therapy changes was noted.

Germline V gene lookup returns CDR1 KGHSH and CDR2 LQKENI. With 4 bases clipped from V and 9 bases from J, the junction kept 13 bases outside the gene matches. There are 17 residues in the CDR3. This was the immunoSEQ v3.0 assay at survey level. Samples were sequenced targeting roughly 40,000-50,000 T-cell genomes each. Only in-frame clones appear in the TCRdb table, and some are missing; sequencing was by immunoSEQ multiplex PCR. The sample carries about 15,000 clones, 80% to 95% recorded once. The origin of this receptor is a woman aged 40 to 55 with HIV. The input for sequencing was unsorted PBMCs, taken 0.6 years after starting antiretroviral therapy. V gene TRBV18 combines with J gene TRBJ2-1, with 12 bases that match TRBD2. CDR3 region: CASSQQGTSSGGAEQFF. CDR3 DNA sequence: TGTGCCAGCTCACAACAGGGGACTTCTAGCGGGGGGGCTGAGCAGTTCTTC.